The following is a TCR beta chain sequence with its context. Its target is not known. The entry originates in a study of regulatory T cells in long-lasting Graves disease. Study results and caveats: Repertoires from persistent disease leaned toward TRBV28, TRBJ1-2 and TRBJ2-5.

The time point is: newly diagnosed GD, antithyroid drugs for less than 3 months. After RNA was extracted from PBMCs, the TCR library was made from it. With EDTA tubes as the receptacles, 7.5 to 9 milliliters of peripheral blood were drawn. CDR1 SEHNR and CDR2 FQNEAQ come from the germline V gene (reference sequence). The CDR3 is 19 amino acids. The J segment lost 7 bases and the V segment lost 1 base, leaving 19 bases of the junction unmatched. Building of the TCR beta libraries involved iRepertoire HTBI primers and Arm-PCR of CDR3 regions. TCRdb re-called the multiplex PCR reads through MiXCR, storing one row per CDR3 protein. The repertoire holds some 450,000 distinct CDR3 sequences, with less than 20% as singletons. These same records also appear under a second study, on T cells in Graves' hyperthyroidism and ophthalmopathy.

Here the sequenced sample was peripheral blood mononuclear cells (PBMCs), taken at new diagnosis, from a patient treated with antithyroid drugs. V is TRBV7-9 and J is TRBJ2-1, with 7 bases identical to TRBD1. This TCR came from a woman in her twenties or thirties with Graves disease. DNA of the CDR3: TGTGCCAGCAGCTTAGTCCTTAGGGGGCCTACCCGGAGATGGAATGAGCAGTTCTTC. Its translation is CASSLVLRGPTRRWNEQFF. The full variable domain, its missing parts supplied by reference TRBV7-9 and TRBJ2-1, is DTGVSQNPRHKITKRGQNVTFRCDPISEHNRLYWYRQTLGQGPEFLTYFQNEAQLEKSRLLSDRFSAERPKGSFSTLEIQRTEQGDSAMYLCASSLVLRGPTRRWNEQFFGPGTRLTVL.